This entry lists 15 T cell receptor beta chains sequenced from one sample in a study of cytomegalovirus exposure and HLA in healthy donors (dated 2017 in TCRdb). Library prep was done by the immunoSEQ multiplex PCR assay. The multiplex PCR relied on a mix of 60 forward primers for TCR Vbeta segments and 13 reverse primers for TCR Jbeta segments. TCRdb obtained this table from immuneACCESS and retained in-frame rearrangements with V and J assigned. These tables miss some clones; where compared with another copy, unresolved V genes account for less than half of the shortfall, and the remainder is unexplained. Counted in this sample were roughly 80,000 clones; 67% of them appeared once. The ten largest clones capture approximately 6.9% of the sample. Specimen: PBMCs. The receptors were gathered from a woman aged 45-65 years in good health and CMV-seropositive.

V and J are TRBV2 and TRBJ2-2, with 7 bases lining up with TRBD1. J gave up 0 bases and V 6 bases, and 1 base lay outside the gene matches. The germline CDR1 and CDR2 sequences are SNHLY and FYNNEI. The CDR3 has 14 amino acids. CDR3 DNA sequence: TGTGCCAGCAGGACAGGGTCGAACACCGGGGAGCTGTTTTTT. Amino acid sequence: CASRTGSNTGELFF.

The chain has TRBV28 and TRBJ1-5; 8 bases match TRBD1. The V segment lost 8 bases and the J segment 1 base; nucleotides outside the gene matches: 13. CDR1 and CDR2 (germline): MDHEN, SYDVKM. This CDR3 region has 17 residues. This chain's CDR3 is CASRPWAGGLSNQPQHF. The CDR3 DNA is TGTGCCAGCCGCCCCTGGGCAGGGGGCCTCAGCAATCAGCCCCAGCATTTT.

The gene calls are TRBV5-4 and TRBJ2-5; 11 bases line up with TRBD2. The J call may be faulty, since TRBJ2-7 better matches the DNA end. This CDR3 contains 15 residues. Per the germline V gene, CDR1 is SGHNT and CDR2 is YYREEE (reference sequence). CDR3 amino acids: CASSFISGGEYEQYF. The CDR3 DNA is TGTGCCAGCAGCTTCATTAGCGGGGGGGAGTACGAGCAGTACTTC.

The chain carries TRBV5-1 and TRBJ2-7; D unresolved. Germline CDR1 SGHRS, CDR2 YFSETQ. This CDR3 spans 11 amino acids. The V and J ends lost 4 bases and 4 bases respectively, with 6 bases between them. This CDR3 is CASSRSYEQYV. CDR3 DNA: TGCGCCAGCAGCCGGAGTTACGAGCAGTACGTC.

The table lists this clone with a few counts. CDR3 sequence: CASSLVGGAYGYTF. DNA of the CDR3: TGTGCCAGCAGCTTAGTTGGGGGGGCCTATGGCTACACCTTC. The chain combines TRBV7-9 with TRBJ1-2; D might be TRBD1 (6 bases). Trimming stripped 1 base from V and 4 bases from J, with 10 bases between. Germline V gene sequence: CDR1 SEHNR, CDR2 FQNEAQ (reference sequence). This CDR3 region has 14 residues.

V and J are TRBV9 and TRBJ1-3, with unresolved D. Trimming pared 0 bases from V and 0 bases from J, leaving 7 bases between. This CDR3 has 15 amino acids. From germline, CDR1 is SGDLS and CDR2 YYNGEE. CDR3: CASSVAVDSGNTIYF. CDR3 nucleotide sequence: TGTGCCAGCAGCGTAGCAGTCGACTCTGGAAACACCATATATTTT.

The chain joins TRBV30 to TRBJ2-4, with 7 bases that match TRBD1. The CDR3 totals 14 residues. V was pared by 2 bases and J by 1 base, with 2 bases of the junction left unmatched. Per germline, CDR1 GTSNPN and CDR2 SVGIG (reference sequence). CDR3 in amino acids: CAWSSQGAKNIQYF. CDR3 sequence (DNA): TGTGCCTGGAGTTCACAGGGGGCCAAAAACATTCAGTACTTC.

The rearrangement uses TRBV28 and TRBJ2-2; TRBD1 is a possible D gene (6 bases). There are 15 residues in the CDR3. V was clipped by 6 bases and J by 1 base, with 12 bases between them. Germline values: CDR1 MDHEN, CDR2 SYDVKM. The DNA for the CDR3 is TGTGCCAGCAGAATGGGGGCCGGGAACACCGGGGAGCTGTTTTTT. This sequence encodes CASRMGAGNTGELFF.

The chain combines TRBV7-9 with TRBJ2-5, with TRBD2 matching over 8 bases. Germline lookup yields CDR1 SEHNR and CDR2 FQNEAQ (reference sequence). The CDR3 extends over 19 amino acids. Germline trimming cut 5 bases from V and 1 base from J; bases unmatched to any gene: 18. Here the CDR3 DNA reads TGTGCCAGCAGCGTGCCTGGTCGGGGGGGGGACGGCGGCCAAGAGACCCAGTACTTC. This translates into CASSVPGRGGDGGQETQYF.

This chain links TRBV6-5 with TRBJ2-7; D might be TRBD2 (5 bases). Looked up from germline, CDR1 is MNHEY and CDR2 is SVGAGI. The CDR3 sequence is 15 residues long. The V and J ends lost 6 bases and 0 bases respectively, with 15 bases between them. This CDR3 is CASRPSIGSSYEQYV. DNA of the CDR3: TGTGCCAGCAGACCTAGTATTGGGAGCTCCTACGAGCAGTACGTC.

The rearrangement joins TRBV11-2 to TRBJ1-5; a weak D match, TRBD1 (5 bases). Germline loops: CDR1 SGHAT, CDR2 FQNNGV. V shed 5 bases and J shed 14 bases, with 25 bases lying between them. The CDR3 is 15 amino acids. In DNA form, the CDR3 reads TGTGCCAGCAGCCGGAGCCAAGGGGCAATCAGCCCCAAGCATTTT. It translates to CASSRSQGAISPKHF. Combining the CDR3 with reference TRBV11-2 and TRBJ1-5 gives the whole variable domain EAGVAQSPRYKIIEKRQSVAFWCNPISGHATLYWYQQILGQGPKLLIQFQNNGVVDDSQLPKDRFSAERLKGVDSTLKIQPAKLEDSAVYLCASSRSQGAISPKHFGDGTRLSIL.

The V call is TRBV2, the J call TRBJ2-2; 9 bases align to TRBD1. CDR3 length equals 16 residues. The germline gives CDR1 SNHLY, CDR2 FYNNEI. The V segment lost 4 bases and the J segment 4 bases; nucleotides outside the gene matches: 7. DNA of the CDR3: TGTGCCAGCAGTGCGTGGACAGGGGTTGGCACCGGGGAGCTGTTTTTT. It is translated as CASSAWTGVGTGELFF.

The chain joins TRBV7-2 to TRBJ1-2; tentatively, D is TRBD1 (6 bases). The V and J ends lost 4 bases and 0 bases respectively, with 12 bases between them. Looked up from germline, CDR1 is SGHTA and CDR2 is FQGNSA. This CDR3 has 15 residues. The CDR3 DNA reads TGTGCCAGCAGCTCAACCTACAGGGCTAACTATGGCTACACCTTC. Translating it yields CASSSTYRANYGYTF.

The chain couples TRBV5-1 to TRBJ2-6; TRBD1 matches at 9 bases. This CDR3 comprises 18 residues. The V gene's germline CDR1 is SGHRS and CDR2 YFSETQ. V was clipped by 4 bases and J by 0 bases; unmatched bases: 8. The CDR3 spells CASSTLPGQGSGANVLTF. CDR3 nucleotides: TGCGCCAGCAGCACCCTACCGGGACAGGGCTCTGGGGCCAACGTCCTGACTTTC.

CDR3 region: CASSLGTGDQETQYF. Here the CDR3 DNA reads TGTGCCAGCAGCTTAGGGACAGGGGATCAAGAGACCCAGTACTTC. The genes are TRBV5-6 and TRBJ2-5; 10 bases line up with TRBD1. The V gene's germline CDR1 is SGHDT and CDR2 YYEEEE. The J segment lost 2 bases and the V segment lost 2 bases, leaving 3 bases of the junction unmatched. This CDR3 region has 15 residues.